This TCR beta chain appears in the sequencing data of a study of PD-L1 blockade in urothelial cancer. Study-wide background: Atezolizumab therapy began for patients in about 2014, dosed at 1,200 mg intravenously every 3 weeks. Blood was evaluated 3 weeks (second dose) and 6 weeks after therapy began. About 85% of the roughly 30 patients comprised males who had bladder-origin urothelial cancer. Study-wide points: Survival was better when pretreatment blood TCR clonality fell below the median.

Regarding time point: pretreatment peripheral blood. This clone was observed a few times. Its target is not known. V shed 7 bases and J shed 7 bases, with 10 bases lying between them. The germline gives CDR1 SQVTM, CDR2 ANQGSEA. The CDR3 extends over 10 amino acids. Sequencing was performed with immunoSEQ multiplex PCR; in TCRdb, only in-frame clones are kept and a portion is missing. The table lists 95,000 to 100,000 clones, over 75% of them singletons, with 2% to 2.5% in the top ten. The chain combines TRBV29-1 with TRBJ1-2; D is unclear. The receptor was derived from a man in his sixties with urothelial cancer. The source material was PBMCs, sampled around atezolizumab (anti-PD-L1) treatment. In DNA form, the CDR3 reads TGCAGCGCTTACAGTGGTGGCTACACCTTC. Protein: CSAYSGGYTF.